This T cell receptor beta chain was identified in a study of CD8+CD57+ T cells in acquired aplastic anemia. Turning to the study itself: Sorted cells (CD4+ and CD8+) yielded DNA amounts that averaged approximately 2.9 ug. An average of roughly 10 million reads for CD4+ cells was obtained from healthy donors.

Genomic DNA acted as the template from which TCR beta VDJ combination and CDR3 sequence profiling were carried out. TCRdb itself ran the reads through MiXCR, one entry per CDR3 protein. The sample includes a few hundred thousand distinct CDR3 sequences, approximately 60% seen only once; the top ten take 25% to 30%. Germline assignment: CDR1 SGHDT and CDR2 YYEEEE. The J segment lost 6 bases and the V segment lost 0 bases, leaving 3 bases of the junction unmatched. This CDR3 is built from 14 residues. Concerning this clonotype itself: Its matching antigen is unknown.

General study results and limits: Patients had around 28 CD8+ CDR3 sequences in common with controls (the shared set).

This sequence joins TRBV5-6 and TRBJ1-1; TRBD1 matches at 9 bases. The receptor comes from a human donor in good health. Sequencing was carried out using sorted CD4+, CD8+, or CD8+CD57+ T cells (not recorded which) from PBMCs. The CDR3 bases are TGTGCCAGCAGCTTGGCGGGACAGGGCTCTGAAGCTTTCTTT. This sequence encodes CASSLAGQGSEAFF. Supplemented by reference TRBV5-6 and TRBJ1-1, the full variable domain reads DAGVTQSPTHLIKTRGQQVTLRCSPKSGHDTVSWYQQALGQGPQFIFQYYEEEERQRGNFPDRFSGHQFPNYSSELNVNALLLGDSALYLCASSLAGQGSEAFFGQGTRLTVV.